The 30 T cell receptor beta chains reported below all come from one sample, sequenced in a study of T cells in Graves' hyperthyroidism and ophthalmopathy. RNA transcripts provided the source from which TCR beta CDR3 regions were amplified. Researchers ran a first-round RT-PCR on the TCR CDR3 using the HTBI primer set. TCRdb redid the calling of the multiplex PCR reads with MiXCR, one entry per CDR3 protein. The sample includes hundreds of thousands of distinct CDR3 sequences, about a sixth of them seen just once. Sequencing used blood. Receptors were obtained from a woman between 18 and 29 years old with Graves' hyperthyroidism.

This clonotype was seen more than once but under ten times. The V gene is TRBV3-1, the J gene TRBJ2-5, with TRBD2 identical over 8 bases. The germline V gene encodes CDR1 LGHDT and CDR2 YNNKEL (reference sequence). After removal of 6 bases from V and 0 bases from J, the junction contained 9 bases not matched to a gene. The CDR3 totals 16 residues. This CDR3 is CASSQTSGTYQETQYF. The DNA for the CDR3 is TGTGCCAGCAGTCAAACTAGCGGAACGTACCAAGAGACCCAGTACTTC.

This clonotype has more than one count but fewer than ten. This chain joins TRBV28 and TRBJ2-6; the D gene is possibly TRBD2 (7 bases). The V end was cut by 0 bases, the J end by 3 bases, with 9 bases between. This CDR3 has 16 amino acids. Looked up from germline, CDR1 is MDHEN and CDR2 is SYDVKM. DNA for the CDR3: TGTGCCAGCAGTTTATGGGGGGGGCTTGGGGCCAACGTCCTGACTTTC. As protein: CASSLWGGLGANVLTF.

This clonotype was seen many times. The V and J genes are TRBV7-2 and TRBJ1-3; D call uncertain. This CDR3 comprises 16 residues. Trimming shortened V by 4 bases and J by 0 bases, and 13 bases separated the two germline ends. Per germline, CDR1 SGHTA and CDR2 FQGNSA. The CDR3 here is CASSSRQVFSGNTIYF. In nucleotides, the CDR3 is TGTGCCAGCAGCTCGCGGCAGGTGTTCTCTGGAAACACCATATATTTT.

This clonotype was counted at least ten times. The chain joins TRBV11-2 to TRBJ1-4, with a weak D call TRBD1 (5 bases). CDR3 length equals 16 residues. V lost 3 bases, J lost 5 bases, and 16 bases lay in between. CDR1 and CDR2 from the germline V gene are SGHAT and FQNNGV. The CDR3 reads CASSFGPGRKNEKLFF. DNA for the CDR3: TGTGCCAGCAGCTTTGGTCCGGGACGCAAAAATGAAAAACTGTTTTTT.

This clonotype appeared many times. The J gene is TRBJ2-7, the V gene TRBV5-1, with D tentatively TRBD1 (7 bases). The CDR3 runs 16 residues. Germline CDR1 is SGHRS and CDR2 is YFSETQ. Between the trimmed V and J ends, which lost 1 base and 4 bases, there was a span of 18 bases. CDR3 DNA: TGCGCCAGCAGCTTGCAGGAGGGGGCAGGGGAGTACGAGCAGTACTTC. Residues: CASSLQEGAGEYEQYF. Together with reference TRBV5-1 and TRBJ2-7, the CDR3 gives the full variable domain: KAGVTQTPRYLIKTRGQQVTLSCSPISGHRSVSWYQQTPGQGLQFLFEYFSETQRNKGNFPGRFSGRQFSNSRSEMNVSTLELGDSALYLCASSLQEGAGEYEQYFGPGTRLTVT.

Many counts were recorded for this clonotype. V gene TRBV20-1 combines with J gene TRBJ2-1; D not certain. The CDR3 is 12 residues long. Trimming stripped 3 bases from V and 6 bases from J, with 9 bases between. CDR1 is DFQATT, CDR2 SNEGSKA, per germline (reference sequence). For the CDR3, the DNA is TGCAGTGCTAGTATCCGGATCAATGAGCAGTTCTTC. It yields the protein CSASIRINEQFF.

J is TRBJ2-3 and V is TRBV4-1; 12 bases align to TRBD2. This CDR3 region has 15 residues. The V gene end was trimmed by 6 bases and the J gene end by 4 bases; junction bases not matched to a gene: 5. Germline loops: CDR1 MGHRA, CDR2 YSYEKL. CDR3 sequence: CASRRLAGEPDTQYF. As DNA, the CDR3 is TGCGCCAGCAGGCGACTAGCGGGAGAACCAGATACGCAGTATTTT.

This clonotype was detected ten times or more. The DNA for the CDR3 is TGCAGTGCTCACCCCCAAGAGACCCAGTACTTC. Its protein is CSAHPQETQYF. The chain employs TRBV20-1 and TRBJ2-5; D call uncertain. CDR1 is DFQATT and CDR2 is SNEGSKA in the germline V gene (reference sequence). The CDR3 is 11 amino acids. The V and J ends lost 5 bases and 1 base respectively, with 5 bases between them.

This clonotype was counted ten times or more. The genes are TRBV6-1 and TRBJ2-7; 10 bases fit TRBD1. This CDR3 comprises 16 residues. Germline CDR1 and CDR2: MNHNS and SASEGT. Germline trimming cut 5 bases from V and 2 bases from J; bases unmatched to any gene: 9. The DNA of the CDR3 is TGTGCCAGCAGTATTTTTCCCGGGACAGGGGCCTACGAGCAGTACTTC. As protein: CASSIFPGTGAYEQYF.

As to this clonotype: A clone one base away is much larger, so this may be a read error. The chain recombines TRBV27 with TRBJ2-7; 12 bases map to TRBD2. Germline CDR1 and CDR2: MNHEY and SMNVEV (reference sequence). The CDR3 runs 16 residues. The CDR3 bases are TGTGCCAGCAGTTTCTCCCTAGCGGGGGGGTCCTACGGGCAGTACTTC. It is translated as CASSFSLAGGSYGQYF.

This clonotype has ten or more counts. The CDR3 here is CASRGGTPTNYGYTF. CDR3 nucleotides: TGTGCCAGCAGAGGGGGGACACCCACTAACTATGGCTACACCTTC. This chain uses TRBV6-1 with TRBJ1-2; perhaps TRBD1 as D (6 bases). Germline V CDR1 and CDR2: MNHNS, SASEGT. The CDR3 spans 15 residues. Between the trimmed V and J ends, which lost 6 bases and 0 bases, there was a span of 14 bases.

This clonotype was seen just once. The V and J genes are TRBV27 and TRBJ1-1, with a weak D call TRBD1 (5 bases). The germline V gene has CDR1 MNHEY and CDR2 SMNVEV (reference sequence). Trimming shortened V by 3 bases and J by 1 base, and 12 bases separated the two germline ends. The CDR3 consists of 15 residues. The CDR3 region has the DNA TGTGCCAGCAGTTTCGGGGGACGGCCGAACACTGAAGCTTTCTTT. Translating gives CASSFGGRPNTEAFF.

This clonotype came up many times. DNA of the CDR3: TGTGCCAGCAGCACCGCGACGGACCTAGCGGGCGGCGGTGAAGAGACCCAGTACTTC. This sequence encodes CASSTATDLAGGGEETQYF. The chain has TRBV13 and TRBJ2-5; 8 bases line up with TRBD2. CDR3 size: 19 residues. Germline V lookup: CDR1 PRHDT, CDR2 FYEKMQ (reference sequence). Trimming cost V 5 bases and J 3 bases; bases outside gene matches: 20.

This clonotype was observed many times. DNA for the CDR3: TGTGCCAGCAGCTCCCCCATTCCCTCCTACAATGAGCAGTTCTTC. This translates into CASSSPIPSYNEQFF. The gene calls are TRBV3-1 and TRBJ2-1; D uncertain. Germline V gene data show CDR1 as LGHDT and CDR2 as YNNKEL (reference sequence). The CDR3 has 15 residues. With 5 bases removed from V and 0 bases from J, the gap between germline ends came to 11 bases.

This clonotype was seen at least ten times. The genes are TRBV12-3 or TRBV12-4 and TRBJ2-3, with D maybe TRBD2 (5 bases). The CDR3 is 16 amino acids. V lost 5 bases and J lost 0, with 15 bases in between. The CDR3 nucleotides are TGTGCCAGCAGTCCTATCGGGGTTTATAGCACAGATACGCAGTATTTT. This codes for CASSPIGVYSTDTQYF.

This clonotype was observed at least ten times. The chain joins TRBV30 to TRBJ1-2; TRBD1 matches 8 bases. There are 12 residues in the CDR3. The germline CDR1 and CDR2 sequences are GTSNPN and SVGIG (reference sequence). V dropped 2 bases and J dropped 11; count of bases not matched to a gene: 7. The CDR3 loop is CAWSLGQEYYTF. For the CDR3, the DNA is TGTGCCTGGAGTCTGGGACAGGAGTATTACACCTTC. The entire variable domain, with the rest obtained from reference TRBV30 and TRBJ1-2, is as follows: SQTIHQWPATLVQPVGSPLSLECTVEGTSNPNLYWYRQAAGRGLQLLFYSVGIGQISSEVPQNLSASRPQDRQFILSSKKLLLSDSGFYLCAWSLGQEYYTFGSGTRLTVV.

The chain is built from TRBV9 and TRBJ1-3; D not certain. Germline V gene lookup returns CDR1 SGDLS and CDR2 YYNGEE. The germline V and J ends were trimmed by 3 bases and 8 bases, with 18 bases remaining between them. The CDR3 has 15 residues. This chain's CDR3 is CASSEGQGWVYTIYF. The DNA for the CDR3 is TGTGCCAGCAGCGAGGGTCAAGGTTGGGTTTACACCATATATTTT.

Details on this clonotype: A much larger clone lies a single base off, so this may be a read error. The genes are TRBV5-1 and TRBJ1-4; TRBD1 might be the D (6 bases). The CDR3 has 17 residues. The germline V gene has CDR1 SGHRS and CDR2 YFSETQ. V lost 4 bases and J 4 bases, leaving 20 bases between the germline ends. CDR3 DNA: TGCGCCAGCAGCACGCGATCCTCAGGGGCGATTAATGAAAAACTGTTTTTT. It is translated as CASSTRSSGAINEKLFF.

The chain joins TRBV7-9 to TRBJ1-2, with 7 bases aligning to TRBD1. The V and J ends lost 1 base and 4 bases, in that order; junction bases with no gene match: 3. CDR3 length equals 14 residues. Per germline, CDR1 SEHNR and CDR2 FQNEAQ (reference sequence). Here the CDR3 reads CASSLGGGAYGYTF. CDR3 bases: TGTGCCAGCAGCTTAGGAGGGGGCGCCTATGGCTACACCTTC.

The sample holds a few counts of this clonotype. The chain is built from TRBV5-8 and TRBJ1-4; 9 positions match TRBD1. CDR3 length: 16 amino acids. Germline trimming cut 4 bases from V and 0 bases from J; bases unmatched to any gene: 4. Germline-derived CDR1 and CDR2 are SGHTS and YDEGEE. This CDR3 is CASSTGQGSTNEKLFF. The CDR3 bases are TGTGCCAGCAGCACCGGACAGGGGTCAACTAATGAAAAACTGTTTTTT.

This clonotype was detected many times. V usage is TRBV19 and J usage is TRBJ2-7; D is possibly TRBD1 or TRBD2 (6 bases each). The ends were cut back, 3 bases at V and 0 bases at J, with 12 bases in the middle. This CDR3 is 15 amino acids long. Germline CDR1 LNHDA, CDR2 SQIVND (reference sequence). DNA for the CDR3: TGTGCCAGTAGTATTGGAGGGGGTTTCTCCTACGAGCAGTACTTC. Its translation: CASSIGGGFSYEQYF.

Comments on this clonotype: It may be a read error: a sequence one base away is much more abundant. The chain combines TRBV19 with TRBJ1-2; weak D call: TRBD1 (5 bases). The CDR3 sequence is 14 residues long. Germline values: CDR1 LNHDA, CDR2 SQIVND (reference sequence). Trimming removed 5 bases from V and 6 bases from J, with 16 bases in between. The CDR3 loop reads CASSARGASNGYTF. In nucleotides, the CDR3 is TGTGCCAGTAGTGCGCGGGGCGCCTCGAATGGCTACACCTTC.

The sample holds many counts of this clonotype. The rearrangement uses TRBV7-8 and TRBJ1-5, with D hard to call. This CDR3 has 13 residues. CDR1 and CDR2 (germline): SGHVS, FQNEAQ. Trimming stripped 4 bases from V and 6 bases from J, with 10 bases between. CDR3 residues: CASSSGQLQPQHF. In nucleotides, the CDR3 is TGTGCCAGCAGCTCCGGCCAGCTTCAGCCCCAGCATTTT.

V usage is TRBV2 and J usage is TRBJ2-2; possibly TRBD1 or TRBD2 for D (5 bases each). CDR1 and CDR2 from the germline V gene are SNHLY and FYNNEI. V was clipped by 6 bases and J by 6 bases, with 8 bases between them. The CDR3 is 12 residues long. CDR3 region: CASSGAAGELFF. CDR3 bases: TGTGCCAGCAGCGGGGCTGCCGGGGAGCTGTTTTTT.

This clonotype was seen only a few times. The chain is built from TRBV6-1 and TRBJ1-5, with D perhaps TRBD1 (5 bases). Trimming took off 7 bases at V and 1 base at J, with 11 bases between the two ends. Germline V gene sequence: CDR1 MNHNS, CDR2 SASEGT. CDR3 size: 14 residues. CDR3 sequence reads: CASTEQVSNQPQHF. CDR3 DNA sequence: TGTGCCAGCACGGAACAGGTGAGCAATCAGCCCCAGCATTTT.

In the case of this clonotype: Being one base from a much bigger clone, this may be a read error. The chain carries TRBV4-2 and TRBJ2-1; D unresolved. The germline CDR1 and CDR2 sequences are LGHNA and YNFKEQ. This CDR3 is built from 13 residues. The CDR3 region is CTSSQDHRNEQFF. The CDR3 DNA reads TGTACCAGCAGCCAAGATCACCGTAATGAGCAGTTCTTC.

The table lists this clonotype with many counts. V usage is TRBV14 and J usage is TRBJ2-3; 8 nucleotides agree with TRBD2. Germline-derived CDR1 and CDR2 are SGHDN and FVKESK. The CDR3 is 17 residues long. The V and J ends lost 3 bases and 5 bases, in that order; junction bases with no gene match: 13. The CDR3 sequence is CASSQTRGAGAGDTQYF. The CDR3 DNA reads as TGTGCCAGCAGCCAGACCCGAGGAGCGGGGGCGGGAGATACGCAGTATTTT.

This rearrangement joins TRBV9 to TRBJ1-5; D remains unclear. The germline V and J ends were trimmed by 3 bases and 0 bases, with 22 bases remaining between them. Germline CDR1 reads SGDLS; CDR2 reads YYNGEE. This CDR3 contains 19 residues. The CDR3 nucleotides are TGTGCCAGCAGCGCACTACCAACGAGACGGAACTATAGCAATCAGCCCCAGCATTTT. Translating it yields CASSALPTRRNYSNQPQHF.

The genes are TRBV5-4 and TRBJ1-1, with D hard to call. V lost 6 bases and J lost 2, with 8 bases in between. The length of the CDR3 is 12 residues. CDR1 and CDR2 (germline): SGHNT, YYREEE (reference sequence). The DNA for the CDR3 is TGTGCCAGCACCCGGCCAAACACTGAAGCTTTCTTT. This encodes CASTRPNTEAFF.

This clonotype was counted only a few times. This chain uses TRBV19 with TRBJ2-1; the D gene is possibly TRBD2 (5 bases). The CDR3 consists of 12 residues. Trimming stripped 3 bases from V and 5 bases from J, with 5 bases between. The germline gives CDR1 LNHDA, CDR2 SQIVND (reference sequence). The DNA of the CDR3 is TGTGCCAGTAGTATGGGAGACAATGAGCAGTTCTTC. Translating gives CASSMGDNEQFF.